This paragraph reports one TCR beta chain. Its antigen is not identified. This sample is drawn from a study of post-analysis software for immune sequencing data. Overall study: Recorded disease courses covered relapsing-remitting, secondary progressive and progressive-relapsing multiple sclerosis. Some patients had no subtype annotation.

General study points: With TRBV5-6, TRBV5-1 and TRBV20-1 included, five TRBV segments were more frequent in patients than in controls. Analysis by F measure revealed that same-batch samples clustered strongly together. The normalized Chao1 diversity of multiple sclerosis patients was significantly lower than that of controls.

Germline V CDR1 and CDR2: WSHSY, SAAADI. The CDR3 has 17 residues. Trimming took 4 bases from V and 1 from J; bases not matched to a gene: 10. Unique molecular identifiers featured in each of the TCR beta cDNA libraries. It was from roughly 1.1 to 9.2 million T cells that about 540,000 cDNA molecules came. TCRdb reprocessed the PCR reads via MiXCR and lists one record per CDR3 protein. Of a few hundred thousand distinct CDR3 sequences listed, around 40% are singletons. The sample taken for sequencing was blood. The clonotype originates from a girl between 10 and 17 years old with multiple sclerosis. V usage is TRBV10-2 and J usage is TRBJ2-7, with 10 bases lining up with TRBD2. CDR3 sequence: CASSGPPGTSVSYEQYF. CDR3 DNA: TGCGCCAGCAGTGGGCCCCCCGGGACTAGCGTATCCTACGAGCAGTACTTC.